This entry concerns a single TCR beta chain. The antigen it binds to is not known. Compared with germline, one end of the junction differs, possibly owing to a read error. To prepare the library, multiplex PCR was applied. The instrument given in TCRdb is Illumina HiSeq 2500. TCRbeta libraries were constructed through three rounds of nested PCR with primers (Table S4) according to protocols adapted from ARM-PCR. Before sequencing, PCR products in the 200-500 bp range were cut out of the gel and cleaned up using the QIAquick gel extraction kit. For the original study's pipeline: Reads were cleaned with Trimmomatic, merged with FLASH into complete CDR3 sequences, and assigned to V(D)J germline segments with MiTCR. Clonal diversity was calculated as the inverse Simpson's index using VDJtools. Productive reads were defined as in-frame sequences without a premature stop codon. TCRdb itself trimmed the public reads at Q25 with fastp, ran MiXCR and retained productive beta chains. Entries are consolidated by CDR3 protein sequence, retaining the most common genes and DNA. TCRdb's processing, not the authors', yielded these V and J calls. This sample has tens of thousands of distinct CDR3 sequences in its table, and approximately 65% of those were observed once. Together, the top ten hold 18% of the sample.

RNA was isolated from bulk, unsorted tissue, and RNA quality was assessed with a NanoDrop ND-1000 and an Agilent 2100. All donors had newly diagnosed lung cancer, had not received prior chemotherapy, and were admitted for thoracic surgery in China between August and November 2014. Patients who had received previous radiotherapy or chemotherapy, or who had another concurrent cancer, were excluded from the study. Surgical tissue pieces of roughly 1-2 cm3 were preserved in RNAlater solution and stored at -80 °C until use. Including cysteine and phenylalanine, the CDR3 has 18 amino acids. Only CDR3 DNA remains: 54 bases, in frame from the first base. These data belong to a study of tumor and adjacent non-tumor tissue in lung cancer (dated by TCRdb to between 2018 and 2020). Concerning the study at large: Patients with adenocarcinoma (roughly 12), squamous cell carcinoma (2) and small cell lung cancer (1) were included in the cohort. Sequencing generated a total of 125,075,908 productive TCRbeta reads, averaging around 4.3 million reads per sample. The 15 enrolled patients, of whom 10 were men and 5 were women, were aged 31 to 76 years and were diagnosed with TNM stage I to III disease. Bulk TCRbeta repertoires were compared between lung tumor tissue and matched distant non-tumor lung tissue obtained from about 16 lung cancer patients. More than 25 paired specimens, one tumor and one normal lung sample per patient, were profiled by TCRbeta CDR3 sequencing.

Overall study results and their limits: The top 100 clones made up a significantly larger cumulative share of the repertoire in normal lung than in tumor tissue. Peripheral blood was not sequenced, so blood TCRbeta repertoires in these lung cancer patients were not examined. The sequencing platform is not named in the methods, and unique molecular identifiers are not mentioned. With only roughly 14 patients in the cohort, the authors noted that larger samples and more detailed clinical data are needed. Tumor tissue showed significantly greater TCR diversity (inverse Simpson) than normal lung tissue (about 400 vs 180, P = 0.0075, Mann-Whitney U test). TCR diversity was significantly higher in younger patients, and greater tumor TCR diversity was associated with shorter overall survival and shorter disease-free survival.

The sequence derives from a man aged 60-69 years with non-small cell lung cancer. Here the chain combines TRBV12-3 or TRBV12-4 and TRBJ2-5, with 12 junctional bases fitting TRBD2. The sample consisted of lung tumor tissue. The CDR3 region has the sequence CASILAGTSGCIQETQYF. The sequenced DNA: TGTGCCAGCATTTTAGCTGGGACTAGCGGGTGTATACAAGAGACCCAGTACTTC.